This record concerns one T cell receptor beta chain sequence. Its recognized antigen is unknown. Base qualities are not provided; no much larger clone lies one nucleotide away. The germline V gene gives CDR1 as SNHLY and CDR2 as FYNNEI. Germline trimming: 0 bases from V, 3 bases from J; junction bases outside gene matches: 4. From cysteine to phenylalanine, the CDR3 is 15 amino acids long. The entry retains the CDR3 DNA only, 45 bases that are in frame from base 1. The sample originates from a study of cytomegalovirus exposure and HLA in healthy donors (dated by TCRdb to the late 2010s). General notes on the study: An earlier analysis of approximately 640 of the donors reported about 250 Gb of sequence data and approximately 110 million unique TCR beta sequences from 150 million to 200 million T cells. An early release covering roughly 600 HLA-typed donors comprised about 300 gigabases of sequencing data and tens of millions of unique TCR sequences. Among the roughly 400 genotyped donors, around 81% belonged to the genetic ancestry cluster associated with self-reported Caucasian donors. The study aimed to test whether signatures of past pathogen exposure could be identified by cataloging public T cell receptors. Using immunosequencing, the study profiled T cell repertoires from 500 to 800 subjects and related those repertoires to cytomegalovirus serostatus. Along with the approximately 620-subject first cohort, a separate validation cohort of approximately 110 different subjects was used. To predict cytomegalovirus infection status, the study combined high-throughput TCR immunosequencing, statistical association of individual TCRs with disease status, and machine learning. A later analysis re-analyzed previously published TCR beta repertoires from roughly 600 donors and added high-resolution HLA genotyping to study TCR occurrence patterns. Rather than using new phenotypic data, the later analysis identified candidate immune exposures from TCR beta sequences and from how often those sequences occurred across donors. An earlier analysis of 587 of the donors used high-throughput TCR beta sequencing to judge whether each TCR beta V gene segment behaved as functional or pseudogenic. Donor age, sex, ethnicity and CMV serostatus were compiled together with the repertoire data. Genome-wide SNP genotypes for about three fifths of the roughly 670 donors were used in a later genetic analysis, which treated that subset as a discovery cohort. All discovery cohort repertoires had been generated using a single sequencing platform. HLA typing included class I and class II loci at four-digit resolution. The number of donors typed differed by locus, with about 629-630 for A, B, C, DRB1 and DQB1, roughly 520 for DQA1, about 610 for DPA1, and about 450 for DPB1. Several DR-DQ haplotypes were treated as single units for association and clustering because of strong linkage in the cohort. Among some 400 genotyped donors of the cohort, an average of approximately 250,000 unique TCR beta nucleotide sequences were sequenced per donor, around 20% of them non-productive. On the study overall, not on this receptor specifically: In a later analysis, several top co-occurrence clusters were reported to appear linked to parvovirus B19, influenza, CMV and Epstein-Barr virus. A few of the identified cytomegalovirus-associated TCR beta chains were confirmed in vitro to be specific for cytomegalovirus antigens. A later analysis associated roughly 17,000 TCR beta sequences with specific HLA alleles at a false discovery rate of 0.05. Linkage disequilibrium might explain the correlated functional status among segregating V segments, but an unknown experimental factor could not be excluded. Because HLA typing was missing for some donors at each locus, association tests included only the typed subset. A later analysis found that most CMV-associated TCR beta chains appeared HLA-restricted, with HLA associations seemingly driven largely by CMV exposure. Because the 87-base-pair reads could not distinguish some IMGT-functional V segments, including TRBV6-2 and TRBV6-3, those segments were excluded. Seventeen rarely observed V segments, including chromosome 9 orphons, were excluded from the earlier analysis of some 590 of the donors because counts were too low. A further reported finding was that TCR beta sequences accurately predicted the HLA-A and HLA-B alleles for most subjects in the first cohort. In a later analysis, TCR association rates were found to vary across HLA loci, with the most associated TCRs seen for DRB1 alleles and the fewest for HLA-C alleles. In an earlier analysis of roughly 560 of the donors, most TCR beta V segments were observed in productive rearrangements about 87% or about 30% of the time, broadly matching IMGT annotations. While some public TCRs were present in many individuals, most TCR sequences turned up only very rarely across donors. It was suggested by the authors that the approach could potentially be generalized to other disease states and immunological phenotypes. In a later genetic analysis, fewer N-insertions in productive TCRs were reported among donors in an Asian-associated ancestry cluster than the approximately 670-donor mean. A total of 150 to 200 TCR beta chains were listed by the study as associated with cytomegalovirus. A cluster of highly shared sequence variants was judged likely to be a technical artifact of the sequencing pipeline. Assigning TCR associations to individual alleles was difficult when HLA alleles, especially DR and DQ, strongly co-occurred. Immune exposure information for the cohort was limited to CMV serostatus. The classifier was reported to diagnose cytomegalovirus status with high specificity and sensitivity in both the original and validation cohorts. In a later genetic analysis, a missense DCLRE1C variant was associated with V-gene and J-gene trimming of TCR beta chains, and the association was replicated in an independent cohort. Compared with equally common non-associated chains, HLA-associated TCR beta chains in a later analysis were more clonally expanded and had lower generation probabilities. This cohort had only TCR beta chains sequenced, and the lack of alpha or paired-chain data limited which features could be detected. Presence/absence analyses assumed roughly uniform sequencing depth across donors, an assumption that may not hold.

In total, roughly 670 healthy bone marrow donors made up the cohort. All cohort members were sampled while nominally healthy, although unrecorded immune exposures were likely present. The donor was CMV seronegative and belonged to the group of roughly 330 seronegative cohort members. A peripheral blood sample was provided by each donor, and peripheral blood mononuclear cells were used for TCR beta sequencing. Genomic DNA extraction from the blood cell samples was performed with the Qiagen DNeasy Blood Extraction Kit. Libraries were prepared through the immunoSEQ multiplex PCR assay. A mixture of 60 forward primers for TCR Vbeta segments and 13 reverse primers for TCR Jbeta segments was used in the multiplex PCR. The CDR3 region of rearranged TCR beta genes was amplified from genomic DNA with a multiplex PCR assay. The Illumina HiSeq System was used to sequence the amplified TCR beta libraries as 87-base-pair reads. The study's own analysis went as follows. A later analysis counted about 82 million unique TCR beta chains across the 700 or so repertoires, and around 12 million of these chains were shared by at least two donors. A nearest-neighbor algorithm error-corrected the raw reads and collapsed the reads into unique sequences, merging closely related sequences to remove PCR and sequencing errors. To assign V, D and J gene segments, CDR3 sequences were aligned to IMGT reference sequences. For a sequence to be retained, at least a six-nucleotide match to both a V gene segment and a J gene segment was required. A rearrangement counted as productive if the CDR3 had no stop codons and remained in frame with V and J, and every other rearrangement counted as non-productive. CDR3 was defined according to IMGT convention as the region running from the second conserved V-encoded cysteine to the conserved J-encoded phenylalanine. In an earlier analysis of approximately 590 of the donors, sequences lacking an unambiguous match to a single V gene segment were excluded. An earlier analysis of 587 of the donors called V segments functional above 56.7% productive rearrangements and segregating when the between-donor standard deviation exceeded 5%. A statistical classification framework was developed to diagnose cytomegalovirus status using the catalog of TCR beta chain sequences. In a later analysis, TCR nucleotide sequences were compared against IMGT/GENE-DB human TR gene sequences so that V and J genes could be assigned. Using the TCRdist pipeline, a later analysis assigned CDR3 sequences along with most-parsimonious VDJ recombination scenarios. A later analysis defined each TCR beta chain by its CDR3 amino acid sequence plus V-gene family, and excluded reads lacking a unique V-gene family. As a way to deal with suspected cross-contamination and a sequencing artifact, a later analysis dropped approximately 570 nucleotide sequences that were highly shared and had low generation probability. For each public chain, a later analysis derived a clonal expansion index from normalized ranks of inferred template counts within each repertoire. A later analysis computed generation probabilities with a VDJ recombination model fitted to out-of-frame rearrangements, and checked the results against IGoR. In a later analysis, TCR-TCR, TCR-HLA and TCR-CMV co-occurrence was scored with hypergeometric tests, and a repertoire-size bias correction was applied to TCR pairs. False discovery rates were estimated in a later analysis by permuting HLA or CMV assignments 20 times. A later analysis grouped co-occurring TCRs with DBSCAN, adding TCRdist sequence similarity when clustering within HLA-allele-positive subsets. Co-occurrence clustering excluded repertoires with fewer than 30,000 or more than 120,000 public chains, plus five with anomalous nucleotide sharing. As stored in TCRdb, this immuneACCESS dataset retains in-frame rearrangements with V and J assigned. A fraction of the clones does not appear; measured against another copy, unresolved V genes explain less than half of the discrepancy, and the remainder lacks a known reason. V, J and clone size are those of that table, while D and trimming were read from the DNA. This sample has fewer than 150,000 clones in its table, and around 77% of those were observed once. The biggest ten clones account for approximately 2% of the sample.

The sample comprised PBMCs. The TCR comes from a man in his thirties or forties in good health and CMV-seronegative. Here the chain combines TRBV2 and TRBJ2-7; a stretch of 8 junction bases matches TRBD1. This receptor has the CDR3 CASSEATGARYEQYF. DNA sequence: TGTGCCAGCAGTGAAGCGACAGGGGCGCGCTACGAGCAGTACTTC.